The 17 T cell receptor beta chains below all came from one sample that was sequenced in a study of early T cells in non-severe SARS-CoV-2 infection. TCRdb processed the 5' RACE reads anew with MiXCR; each CDR3 protein has one entry. Of approximately 98,000 distinct CDR3 sequences in the sample, around 10% were seen once. Input material: whole blood. These receptors originate from an adult who was a healthcare worker with PCR-confirmed SARS-CoV-2 infection or an uninfected control (not recorded which).

This clonotype was seen more than once but under ten times. The DNA of the CDR3 is TGTGCCAGCAGTGCACCGAGTTCACCCCTCCACTTT. Its translation is CASSAPSSPLHF. The chain combines TRBV2 with TRBJ1-6; the D is unclear. Looked up from germline, CDR1 is SNHLY and CDR2 is FYNNEI. The CDR3 has 12 residues. The ends were cut back, 4 bases at V and 9 bases at J, with 7 bases in the middle.

This clonotype was observed many times. As DNA, the CDR3 is TGTGCCAGCAGCCAAGATAGCGGTGAGCAGTTCTTC. Its translation is CASSQDSGEQFF. The J gene is TRBJ2-1, the V gene TRBV3-1, with a possible D match to TRBD2 (6 bases). Germline V gene sequence: CDR1 LGHDT, CDR2 YNNKEL (reference sequence). Deletions cut 0 bases from V and 9 bases from J, with 6 bases between. The CDR3 is made up of 12 amino acids.

This chain links TRBV2 with TRBJ1-6, with 9 bases fitting TRBD1. This CDR3 is built from 14 residues. Germline CDR1 SNHLY, CDR2 FYNNEI. The V gene end was trimmed by 9 bases and the J gene end by 7 bases; junction bases not matched to a gene: 7. The CDR3 DNA follows: TGTGCCAGAGGAGGGGACAGGGCGAATTCACCCCTCCACTTT. It encodes CARGGDRANSPLHF.

The sample holds many counts of this clonotype. The rearrangement links TRBV29-1 to TRBJ2-7, with 7 bases matching TRBD1. Germline values: CDR1 SQVTM, CDR2 ANQGSEA. The CDR3 is 12 amino acids. Trimming took 6 bases from V and 2 from J; bases not matched to a gene: 4. In DNA, the CDR3 is TGCAGCGTCGCTGACAGGGCCTACGAGCAGTACTTC. It specifies CSVADRAYEQYF.

There are a few counts of this clonotype. This chain uses TRBV12-3 or TRBV12-4 with TRBJ2-1, with TRBD2 matching over 14 bases. The length of the CDR3 is 19 residues. With V trimmed by 2 bases and J by 6 bases, 12 bases remained unmatched. The CDR3 protein is CASSLSRLAGGPTLNEQFF. The CDR3 DNA sequence: TGTGCCAGCAGTTTATCGAGACTAGCGGGAGGGCCTACTCTCAATGAGCAGTTCTTC.

V gene TRBV6-5 combines with J gene TRBJ2-4; tentatively, D is TRBD1 or TRBD2 (5 bases each). This CDR3 has 15 amino acids. The germline V and J ends were trimmed by 6 bases and 7 bases, with 19 bases remaining between them. The germline V gene has CDR1 MNHEY and CDR2 SVGAGI. Here the CDR3 reads CASRAPGTRANIQYF. The CDR3 DNA reads TGTGCCAGCAGGGCCCCCGGGACCAGGGCTAACATTCAGTACTTC.

V usage is TRBV29-1 and J usage is TRBJ2-7; perhaps TRBD1 as D (6 bases). CDR1 is SQVTM, CDR2 ANQGSEA, per germline. The CDR3 is 13 amino acids. The V gene lost 6 bases and the J gene lost 2 bases, with 14 bases spanning the gap. The CDR3 sequence is CSVAQGPPYEQYF. The DNA for the CDR3 is TGCAGCGTGGCACAGGGTCCCCCCTACGAGCAGTACTTC.

This chain joins TRBV6-1 and TRBJ1-1; no firm D call. There are 14 residues in the CDR3. CDR1 is MNHNS and CDR2 is SASEGT in the germline V gene. Trimming took 6 bases from V and 5 from J, leaving 16 bases between them. CDR3: CASRLPGPGTEAFF. The CDR3, as DNA: TGTGCCAGCAGACTTCCGGGCCCGGGGACTGAAGCTTTCTTT.

In DNA, the CDR3 is TGTGCCAGTAGTATCGGACTAGCGGGGAGCGACGAGCAGTACTTC. As protein: CASSIGLAGSDEQYF. The J gene is TRBJ2-7, the V gene TRBV19; TRBD2 matches at 12 bases. This CDR3 has 15 amino acids. V gave up 3 bases and J gave up 5 bases; unmatched junction bases: 5. Germline CDR1 and CDR2: LNHDA and SQIVND (reference sequence).

This chain joins TRBV11-2 and TRBJ2-7; tentatively, D is TRBD1 (6 bases). From germline, CDR1 is SGHAT and CDR2 FQNNGV. Trimming took off 1 base at V and 1 base at J, with 11 bases between the two ends. The CDR3 sequence is 15 residues long. For the CDR3, the DNA is TGTGCCAGCAGCTTAGTCCCAGGGGTATCCTACGAGCAGTACTTC. This codes for CASSLVPGVSYEQYF.

This sequence joins TRBV12-3 or TRBV12-4 and TRBJ1-2; D is uncertain. V was trimmed by 2 bases and J by 2 bases, leaving 6 bases between them. This CDR3 spans 13 amino acids. The DNA for the CDR3 is TGTGCCAGCAGTTTACGGACCAACTATGGCTACACCTTC. Translation: CASSLRTNYGYTF.

This clonotype was counted only a few times. V is TRBV30 and J is TRBJ2-4, with D possibly called TRBD1 or TRBD2 (5 bases each). With 5 bases removed from V and 1 base from J, the gap between germline ends came to 18 bases. The CDR3 covers 16 residues. The germline V gene encodes CDR1 GTSNPN and CDR2 SVGIG (reference sequence). This CDR3 reads CAWGNSGTVAKNIQYF. The DNA for the CDR3 is TGTGCCTGGGGGAATTCCGGGACGGTTGCCAAAAACATTCAGTACTTC.

In this sample, this clonotype turned up many times. The chain joins TRBV4-1 to TRBJ2-2, with TRBD1 matching over 8 bases. Losses at the gene ends were 1 base for V and 2 bases for J; bases not matched to a gene: 6. The CDR3 loop spans 17 amino acids. CDR1 and CDR2 from the germline V gene are MGHRA and YSYEKL. The CDR3 DNA reads TGCGCCAGCAGCCAAGCCTGGACAGGGAGCAACACCGGGGAGCTGTTTTTT. It encodes CASSQAWTGSNTGELFF.

This clonotype was observed a handful of times. The chain combines TRBV7-9 with TRBJ1-1; D is unclear. Germline V CDR1 and CDR2: SEHNR, FQNEAQ (reference sequence). The V end lost 5 bases, the J end lost 1 base, and 14 bases lay between the germline ends. The CDR3 is 15 residues long. CDR3 nucleotides: TGTGCCAGCAGCCCCCGGGAGTCTGCGAACACTGAAGCTTTCTTT. Its protein is CASSPRESANTEAFF.

This clonotype has more than one count but fewer than ten. The J gene is TRBJ1-1, the V gene TRBV27; D ambiguous. This CDR3 is built from 13 residues. The germline V and J ends were trimmed by 8 bases and 10 bases, with 20 bases remaining between them. Germline CDR1 reads MNHEY; CDR2 reads SMNVEV (reference sequence). The CDR3 loop reads CASVDPKDVRAFF. CDR3 DNA: TGTGCCAGCGTCGATCCTAAGGACGTTAGAGCTTTCTTT.

This clonotype was seen repeatedly, ten times or more. V usage is TRBV5-1 and J usage is TRBJ2-2; D not resolved. The CDR3 contains 14 residues. CDR1 is SGHRS and CDR2 is YFSETQ in the germline V gene. V shed 0 bases and J shed 5 bases, with 8 bases lying between them. CDR3 in amino acids: CASSLEGLTGELFF. CDR3 DNA sequence: TGCGCCAGCAGCTTGGAAGGGTTAACCGGGGAGCTGTTTTTT.

The chain joins TRBV14 to TRBJ1-2, with D maybe TRBD1 (6 bases). V was shortened by 4 bases and J by 3 bases, with 15 bases between the two germline ends. Germline CDR1 and CDR2: SGHDN and FVKESK. The CDR3 sequence is 15 residues long. The CDR3 coding sequence is TGTGCCAGCAGCCCCGACAGGCCGATTTACTATGGCTACACCTTC. This sequence encodes CASSPDRPIYYGYTF.